The 8 T cell receptor beta chains below were found in one sample sequenced in a study of human T cells and chemical hapten exposure. TCRdb re-derived calls from the RACE reads in MiXCR, one entry per CDR3 protein. The sample yields 85,000 to 100,000 distinct CDR3 sequences, roughly a quarter seen once. Sample time point: patch test 3, about 24 weeks after DPC sensitization. Sample treatment: therapeutic diphenylcyclopropenone sensitization with weekly scalp DPC. Sequencing used whole blood, obtained in connection with sensitization to the hapten diphenylcyclopropenone (DPC). These receptors were obtained from a man aged 35 to 55 with alopecia areata. Some clones in this sample may be carry-over from other donors' samples.

V and J are TRBV4-2 and TRBJ2-5; 8 bases agree with TRBD1. The CDR3 runs to 15 residues. Germline V gives CDR1 LGHNA, CDR2 YNFKEQ. V dropped 4 bases and J dropped 4; count of bases not matched to a gene: 8. Written as DNA, the CDR3 is TGTGCCAGCAGCCCTCAGGGGGCGCAGCCAGAGACCCAGTACTTC. Translated: CASSPQGAQPETQYF.

This clonotype appeared once. The chain has TRBV19 and TRBJ2-7, with 9 bases that match TRBD1. Germline CDR1 and CDR2: LNHDA and SQIVND (reference sequence). The CDR3 sequence is 15 residues long. The V segment lost 5 bases and the J segment 2 bases; nucleotides outside the gene matches: 7. In DNA form, the CDR3 reads TGTGCCAGTAGTGGGCGGACAGGGGTCCCCTACGAGCAGTACTTC. The encoded protein is CASSGRTGVPYEQYF.

The chain uses TRBV7-7 and TRBJ2-3, with TRBD1 matching 7 bases. This CDR3 comprises 15 residues. CDR1 and CDR2 from the germline V gene are SSHAT and FNYEAQ (reference sequence). The V and J ends lost 1 base and 4 bases, in that order; junction bases with no gene match: 5. The CDR3 region is CASSLGGGASDTQYF. CDR3 bases: TGTGCCAGCAGCTTAGGAGGGGGCGCGTCAGATACGCAGTATTTT.

This clonotype was recorded only once. This rearrangement joins TRBV27 to TRBJ2-3; D possibly matches TRBD1 or TRBD2 (6 bases each). Germline CDR1 and CDR2: MNHEY and SMNVEV (reference sequence). This CDR3 region has 16 residues. Deletions cut 6 bases from V and 5 bases from J, with 21 bases between. CDR3 coding DNA: TGTGCCAGCAGGGGGGGCTTAGGCAACGTGCTAGATACGCAGTATTTT. This encodes CASRGGLGNVLDTQYF.

For the CDR3, the DNA is TGTGCCACACAGCGGGAGTTAACCACAGATACGCAGTATTTT. Amino acids: CATQRELTTDTQYF. The V and J genes are TRBV10-3 and TRBJ2-3; TRBD2 matches at 8 bases. V gave up 10 bases and J gave up 2 bases; unmatched junction bases: 8. The V gene's germline CDR1 is ENHRY and CDR2 SYGVKD. The CDR3 spans 14 residues.

The chain employs TRBV7-2 and TRBJ2-7, with D possibly matching TRBD2 (6 bases). Germline CDR1 is SGHTA and CDR2 is FQGNSA. Trimming pared 4 bases from V and 0 bases from J, leaving 13 bases between. The CDR3 is 15 amino acids. CDR3 nucleotides: TGTGCCAGCAGCTCCCGGGAGAACAGCTCCTACGAGCAGTACTTC. It codes for CASSSRENSSYEQYF. Using reference TRBV7-2 and TRBJ2-7 for the parts outside the CDR3, the full variable domain is GAGVSQSPSNKVTEKGKDVELRCDPISGHTALYWYRQSLGQGLEFLIYFQGNSAPDKSGLPSDRFSAERTGGSVSTLTIQRTQQEDSAVYLCASSSRENSSYEQYFGPGTRLTVT.

This clonotype appeared a few times. The genes are TRBV3-1 and TRBJ2-1, with a possible D match to TRBD1 (6 bases). The CDR3 is made up of 16 amino acids. Germline V gene lookup returns CDR1 LGHDT and CDR2 YNNKEL (reference sequence). V lost 0 bases, J lost 5 bases, and 14 bases lay in between. The CDR3 sequence is CASSQDPRGRNNEQFF. CDR3 in DNA: TGTGCCAGCAGCCAAGATCCCAGGGGACGAAACAATGAGCAGTTCTTC.

The V and J genes are TRBV28 and TRBJ1-5; no definite D call. The germline V gene encodes CDR1 MDHEN and CDR2 SYDVKM. Trimming took off 1 base at V and 3 bases at J, with 7 bases between the two ends. CDR3 length: 14 amino acids. The CDR3 loop reads CASSLSDSNQPQHF. DNA of the CDR3: TGTGCCAGCAGTTTATCGGATTCCAATCAGCCCCAGCATTTT.